Listed here is a single T cell receptor (beta chain). The sample belongs to a study of CD8 T cells in Susac syndrome. RNA amounts of about 0.5 to 1 ug underwent reverse transcription with random hexamers. Across 54 Vbeta and 13 Jbeta, TCR beta CDR3 was amplified with immunoSEQ multiplex PCR. One entry per CDR3 protein results from TCRdb running MiXCR on the immunoSEQ multiplex PCR reads. The sample records about 180,000 distinct CDR3 sequences, approximately 94% being singletons. TCR beta sequences were obtained from blood CD8+ and CD4+ T cells. Negative isolation yielded the CD8+ and CD4+ T cells, while FACS enriched the TEMRA cells. The sequenced sample was CD4+ T cells from PBMCs. The sequence was collected from a human donor with multiple sclerosis.

CDR3 nucleotide sequence: TGCGCCAGCAGCTTTATCCCGGGGCTTGACAATGAGCAGTTCTTC. Translation: CASSFIPGLDNEQFF. The J gene is TRBJ2-1, the V gene TRBV5-1; possibly TRBD1 or TRBD2 for D (5 bases each). Germline values: CDR1 SGHRS, CDR2 YFSETQ. This CDR3 has 15 amino acids. Trimming took 2 bases from V and 5 from J, leaving 14 bases between them.